Sequencing of this T cell receptor beta chain was carried out in a study of OX40 agonist ivuxolimab in advanced cancers. Clones were read by immunoSEQ multiplex PCR, and TCRdb kept only the in-frame ones, dropping some. The sample lists roughly 61,000 clones, about 87% occurring once. Germline V gene lookup returns CDR1 SGHRS and CDR2 YFSETQ. Losses at the gene ends were 3 bases for V and 3 bases for J; bases not matched to a gene: 2. The CDR3 totals 15 residues. The sequenced sample was CD4+ or CD8+ T cells sorted from blood, obtained in a trial of the OX40 agonist ivuxolimab. The receptor was isolated from an adult with an advanced solid tumor such as melanoma, head and neck, liver or kidney cancer. The gene calls are TRBV5-1 and TRBJ2-2; 10 positions agree with TRBD2. The DNA of the CDR3 is TGCGCCAGCAGCTCCGGGACTAGCGACACCGGGGAGCTGTTTTTT. This sequence encodes CASSSGTSDTGELFF.